The rows below give T cell receptor beta chains drawn from one sample of a study of vaccination and CD4 T cells after COVID-19. TCRdb called the PCR reads again in MiXCR, with one record for every CDR3 protein. The sample includes 20,000 to 25,000 distinct CDR3 sequences, under 80% of them seen just once. The antigens for these receptors are not known. Sequenced sample: CD4+ T cells from blood, cultured in vitro. All receptors come from a human donor who had recovered from COVID-19. Both conserved end residues are part of each CDR3. The D gene is left open where the match is weak. Only part of the rows carry a size: once, few, many, or a class if the clone is expanded.

TRBJ1-2	-	TRBV6-1	14	TRBD1	TGTGCCAGCAGCAGACAGGGTATCAGCTATGGCTACACCTTC	CASSRQGISYGYTF
TRBJ2-7	few	TRBV6-1	14	TRBD2	TGTGCCAGCAGGAGCGGGAGGAACTCCTACGAGCAGTACTTC	CASRSGRNSYEQYF
TRBJ2-3	-	TRBV4-3	17	TRBD1	TGCGCCAGCAGCCAATTCGCGAGACAGGGGACGACAGATACGCAGTATTTT	CASSQFARQGTTDTQYF
TRBJ1-1	once	TRBV7-2	17	-	TGTGCCAGCAGCTTACAGGACAGACCCACGCTGAACACTGAAGCTTTCTTT	CASSLQDRPTLNTEAFF
TRBJ1-1	-	TRBV4-3	16	-	TGCGCCAGCAGCCAAGTTACCGACAGTCCCAACACTGAAGCTTTCTTT	CASSQVTDSPNTEAFF
TRBJ2-1	once	TRBV11-3	15	TRBD1	TGTGCCAGCAGCTTAGGGGACAGGGCTTATGGTGAGCAGTTCTTC	CASSLGDRAYGEQFF
TRBJ2-7	-	TRBV10-3	15	TRBD1	TGTGCCATCAGAGATCCGGGACAGGGGGCTTACGAGCAGTACTTC	CAIRDPGQGAYEQYF
TRBJ1-5	-	TRBV5-1	15	-	TGCGCCAGCAGCTTGTCTTGGGGTACTAATCAGCCCCAGCATTTT	CASSLSWGTNQPQHF
TRBJ1-5	few	TRBV6-2/TRBV6-3	14	-	TGTGCCAGCAGTTACGCAGCAGTCAATCAGCCCCAGCATTTT	CASSYAAVNQPQHF
TRBJ2-7	-	TRBV6-4	15	TRBD2	TGTGCCAGCAGTGAAGGGCTAGCGGCCTTCTACGAGCAGTACTTC	CASSEGLAAFYEQYF
TRBJ1-6	-	TRBV27	15	-	TGTGCCAGCAGTGTAAAGGGGGGGCTCAATTCACCCCTCCACTTT	CASSVKGGLNSPLHF
TRBJ1-2	-	TRBV28	14	TRBD1	TGTGCCAGCAGTTCTTACGACAGGGGGTATGGCTACACCTTC	CASSSYDRGYGYTF
TRBJ2-3	-	TRBV20-1	13	-	TGCAGTGCGCGGGAAAGACCCACAGATACGCAGTATTTT	CSARERPTDTQYF
TRBJ2-3	-	TRBV19	14	TRBD1	TGTGCCAGTAGGGGGGACAGGGTCACAGATACGCAGTATTTT	CASRGDRVTDTQYF
TRBJ1-1	-	TRBV19	13	-	TGTGCCAGTAGAGGAGAGATGAACACTGAAGCTTTCTTT	CASRGEMNTEAFF
TRBJ2-1	-	TRBV28	15	TRBD1	TGTGCCAGCAGTCCGACAGGGGTCGCCTACAATGAGCAGTTCTTC	CASSPTGVAYNEQFF
TRBJ1-5	-	TRBV20-1	15	-	TGCAGTGCCCAAGCCGACAGGCTCCTAAATCAGCCCCAGCATTTT	CSAQADRLLNQPQHF
TRBJ1-2	-	TRBV12-3/TRBV12-4	13	TRBD1	TGTGCCAGCAGCCTCTTGACAGGGTCTGGCTACACCTTC	CASSLLTGSGYTF
TRBJ2-3	-	TRBV20-1	17	TRBD2	TGCAGTGCTCCCGTCCGGACTAGCGGGACCAGCACAGATACGCAGTATTTT	CSAPVRTSGTSTDTQYF